These 9 T cell receptor beta chains came from one sample sequenced in a study of T cell changes during pregnancy in multiple sclerosis. TCRdb's table, derived via immunoSEQ multiplex PCR, lists solely in-frame clones and lacks some. The data contain 55,000 to 95,000 clones, approximately 90% of them singletons. This material consisted of peripheral blood, taken in the second trimester of pregnancy. These receptors all stem from a female donor in good health, enrolled as a control in a pregnancy study.

The chain has TRBV6-5 and TRBJ1-1; tentatively, D is TRBD1 (5 bases). CDR1 and CDR2 (germline): MNHEY, SVGAGI. This CDR3 region has 12 residues. V lost 2 bases, J lost 7 bases, and 8 bases lay in between. The DNA for the CDR3 is TGTGCCAGCAGTTACACCGACAGTGAAGCTTTCTTT. Amino acids: CASSYTDSEAFF.

The chain is built from TRBV10-3 and TRBJ2-3; TRBD1 agrees at 7 bases. This CDR3 contains 13 residues. CDR1 is ENHRY, CDR2 SYGVKD, per germline. J was trimmed by 5 bases and V by 4 bases; bases with no gene match: 3. The CDR3 nucleotides are TGTGCCATCAGTGCCCGACAGGGAGATACGCAGTATTTT. Amino acids: CAISARQGDTQYF.

The rearrangement uses TRBV5-6 and TRBJ1-6; TRBD1 is a possible D gene (6 bases). The length of the CDR3 is 15 residues. Germline V CDR1 and CDR2: SGHDT, YYEEEE. V lost 0 bases, J lost 7 bases, and 11 bases lay in between. The CDR3 DNA sequence: TGTGCCAGCAGCTTGGAGGGGGAGGGGAATTCACCCCTCCACTTT. Amino acids: CASSLEGEGNSPLHF.

This chain joins TRBV6-5 and TRBJ2-3; D gene uncertain. The germline V gene encodes CDR1 MNHEY and CDR2 SVGAGI. V lost 4 bases, J lost 2 bases, and 13 bases lay in between. The length of the CDR3 is 15 residues. CDR3 amino acids: CASSSSLVTTDTQYF. CDR3 DNA sequence: TGTGCCAGCAGTTCGTCATTAGTTACCACAGATACGCAGTATTTT.

The V gene is TRBV7-2, the J gene TRBJ2-7; weak D call: TRBD2 (6 bases). Germline V gene data show CDR1 as SGHTA and CDR2 as FQGNSA. With 1 base removed from V and 1 base from J, the gap between germline ends came to 8 bases. The CDR3 is 14 amino acids. This chain's CDR3 is CASSLVGTSYEQYF. CDR3 bases: TGTGCCAGCAGCTTAGTTGGGACTTCCTACGAGCAGTACTTC.

The chain joins TRBV9 to TRBJ2-7, with D possibly TRBD1 on 5 matching bases. The CDR3 length is 14 residues. CDR1 SGDLS and CDR2 YYNGEE come from the germline V gene. V lost 3 bases to trimming and J lost 5 bases, with 15 bases between them. The DNA for the CDR3 is TGTGCCAGCAGCGGACTGGGGCCCCCCGACGAGCAGTACTTC. This translates into CASSGLGPPDEQYF.

The chain combines TRBV7-6 with TRBJ2-3; 8 bases are shared with TRBD2. Trimming took 0 bases from V and 5 from J; bases not matched to a gene: 10. Germline V gene lookup returns CDR1 SGHVS and CDR2 FNYEAQ. This CDR3 is 17 amino acids long. The CDR3 nucleotides are TGTGCCAGCAGCTTAGCGCTTAGCGGGGCGGGGGGAGATACGCAGTATTTT. This encodes CASSLALSGAGGDTQYF.

The V and J genes are TRBV15 and TRBJ2-3; D is unresolved. Germline assignment: CDR1 LNHNV and CDR2 YYDKDF (reference sequence). V shed 1 base and J shed 2 bases, with 7 bases lying between them. This CDR3 contains 14 residues. DNA of the CDR3: TGTGCCACCAGCAGAGGAGATTACACAGATACGCAGTATTTT. Protein product: CATSRGDYTDTQYF.

This chain joins TRBV7-8 and TRBJ1-6, with 11 bases identical to TRBD1. The length of the CDR3 is 17 residues. With 5 bases clipped from V and 7 bases from J, the junction kept 10 bases outside the gene matches. The V gene's germline CDR1 is SGHVS and CDR2 FQNEAQ. The CDR3 region is CASSLGQGASVNSPLHF. The CDR3 DNA is TGTGCCAGCAGCCTTGGACAGGGGGCGAGCGTCAATTCACCCCTCCACTTT.